The present entry profiles one T cell receptor (beta chain) with its context. The V and J ends lost 0 bases and 6 bases respectively, with 8 bases between them. Germline V gene sequence: CDR1 SGHAT, CDR2 FQNNGV. The CDR3 has 13 residues. The sample belongs to a study of blood T cell repertoires in COVID-19. On the study more broadly: PBMCs, B-cell-depleted T cells, or T cells provided the cDNA or gDNA that made up the material.

Using immunoSEQ multiplex PCR, the repertoire was profiled, and TCRdb retains in-frame clones only, with some absent. The sample consists of a few hundred thousand clones, 85% to 90% of them appearing once. Specimen: peripheral blood. The chain has TRBV11-2 and TRBJ1-1; D unresolved. The TCR originated in a woman aged 70-85 years with active or convalescent COVID-19. CDR3: CASSLDRRAEAFF. In DNA form, the CDR3 reads TGTGCCAGCAGCTTAGATAGGCGGGCTGAAGCTTTCTTT.